Sequencing of this T cell receptor beta chain was carried out in a study of blood T cell repertoires in COVID-19. About the research overall: Sites across the United States, Italy and Spain contributed samples from acute and convalescent COVID-19.

Recruitment covered about two dozen US areas and drew participants whose ages spanned roughly 18 to 89 years. Authors' methods: Reference gene primer amplification gave estimated nucleated cell counts. Libraries were prepared by immunoSEQ multiplex PCR; TCRdb keeps only in-frame clonotypes and omits some of them. D and trimming were read from the DNA, whereas the V and J calls and clone size are those reported in that table. The table lists roughly 350,000 clones, about 92% of them singletons. V dropped 8 bases and J dropped 7 bases, with 2 bases sitting between them. The CDR3 extends over 9 amino acids. Germline-derived CDR1 and CDR2 are SGHTA and FQGNSA.

V is TRBV7-2 and J is TRBJ2-2; D not resolved. Sequenced sample: PBMCs or T cells enriched from blood (not recorded which). This clonotype originated in a woman in her 30s who had recovered from COVID-19. The CDR3 sequence is CASHGELFF. The CDR3 DNA reads as TGTGCCAGCCACGGGGAGCTGTTTTTT.